The 20 T cell receptor beta chains below were found in one sample sequenced in a study of blood T cell repertoires in COVID-19. Produced via immunoSEQ multiplex PCR; TCRdb's table is partial and in-frame only. The sample lists 300,000 to 350,000 clones; nearly 90% were seen once. The material sequenced was PBMCs or T cells enriched from blood (not recorded which). Receptors were obtained from a young woman with acute COVID-19.

The V gene is TRBV7-2, the J gene TRBJ2-2, with 10 positions matching TRBD1. Germline V CDR1 and CDR2: SGHTA, FQGNSA. Germline trimming cut 2 bases from V and 6 bases from J; bases unmatched to any gene: 12. This CDR3 comprises 18 residues. CDR3 in DNA: TGTGCCAGCAGCTTAAGGGCTTGGGACAGGGGCCAGGCCGGGGAGCTGTTTTTT. It yields the protein CASSLRAWDRGQAGELFF.

The chain links TRBV29-1 to TRBJ2-7, with 8 bases identical to TRBD2. The CDR3 spans 14 residues. J lost 5 bases, V lost 3 bases, and 9 bases had no gene match. Germline V lookup: CDR1 SQVTM, CDR2 ANQGSEA. CDR3 DNA: TGCAGCGTTGACGGGAGGGATGGGTTGGACGAGCAGTACTTC. This translates into CSVDGRDGLDEQYF.

Here the CDR3 reads CASSPGTSGDLSLWDTQYF. CDR3 nucleotide sequence: TGTGCCAGCAGCCCAGGGACTAGCGGGGATCTATCCTTATGGGATACGCAGTATTTT. The J gene is TRBJ2-3, the V gene TRBV7-3, with 13 bases lining up with TRBD2. The trim removed 5 bases at V and 6 bases at J, leaving 17 bases unmatched. The CDR3 sequence is 19 residues long. CDR1 is SGHTA, CDR2 FQGTGA, per germline.

The chain has TRBV7-6 and TRBJ2-7, with D possibly TRBD1 on 6 matching bases. In germline, CDR1 is SGHVS, CDR2 FNYEAQ. V dropped 3 bases and J dropped 0 bases, with 15 bases sitting between them. CDR3 length: 16 amino acids. CDR3 residues: CASSFARDTPSYEQYF. DNA of the CDR3: TGTGCCAGCAGCTTCGCCAGGGACACCCCCTCCTACGAGCAGTACTTC.

This clone has only one observation. This chain links TRBV7-8 with TRBJ1-1; 9 nucleotides align to TRBD1. The CDR3 has 15 residues. Germline-derived CDR1 and CDR2 are SGHVS and FQNEAQ. V dropped 4 bases and J dropped 4; count of bases not matched to a gene: 7. The CDR3 spells CASSSTGGLGTEAFF. For the CDR3, the DNA is TGTGCCAGCAGCTCGACAGGGGGATTGGGCACTGAAGCTTTCTTT.

The chain is built from TRBV6-5 and TRBJ2-7, with 7 bases aligning to TRBD1. V shed 8 bases, J shed 0 bases, and the junction held 7 bases outside the gene matches. The germline CDR1 and CDR2 sequences are MNHEY and SVGAGI. This CDR3 is built from 14 residues. CDR3 residues: CASGTEQSSYEQYF. CDR3 nucleotide sequence: TGTGCCAGCGGGACAGAACAGAGCTCCTACGAGCAGTACTTC.

The chain joins TRBV5-1 to TRBJ2-5; 7 nucleotides align to TRBD2. Germline CDR1 reads SGHRS; CDR2 reads YFSETQ. The CDR3 has 16 amino acids. Losses at the gene ends were 4 bases for V and 5 bases for J; bases not matched to a gene: 14. CDR3 sequence: CASSPSTMTSRETQYF. Written as DNA, the CDR3 is TGCGCCAGCAGCCCGAGTACCATGACTAGCCGGGAGACCCAGTACTTC.

This chain uses TRBV27 with TRBJ2-7; the D gene is possibly TRBD1 (7 bases). The V gene lost 3 bases and the J gene lost 0 bases, with 15 bases spanning the gap. CDR3 length: 16 residues. Per germline, CDR1 MNHEY and CDR2 SMNVEV (reference sequence). The CDR3 here is CASSFGGGRSSYEQYF. The CDR3 DNA is TGTGCCAGCAGTTTCGGAGGGGGCAGGAGCTCCTACGAGCAGTACTTC.

V usage is TRBV5-3 and J usage is TRBJ2-1; D not certain. TRBV5-3 falls under the ORF class, with uncertain function. This CDR3 has 12 residues. Trimming took 4 bases from V and 6 from J, leaving 8 bases between them. CDR3 in DNA: TGTGCCAGAAGCCCGAGGTGCAATGAGCAGTTCTTC. It specifies CARSPRCNEQFF.

As concerns this clone: An end of the junction does not agree with germline; a read error may underlie this. The rearrangement links TRBV10-3 to TRBJ1-1; D possibly corresponds to TRBD1 (6 bases). This CDR3 contains 12 residues. Germline V CDR1 and CDR2: ENHRY, SYGVKD. CDR3 coding DNA: TGTGCCATCAGTGGCCGGGACACCGAAGCTTTCTTT. This encodes CAISGRDTEAFF.

This chain joins TRBV20-1 and TRBJ1-2; a weak D match, TRBD1 (6 bases). Trimming took 6 bases from V and 7 from J, leaving 12 bases between them. Germline assignment: CDR1 DFQATT and CDR2 SNEGSKA (reference sequence). The CDR3 is 11 amino acids. The CDR3 reads CSAGGQGGYTF. In DNA form, the CDR3 reads TGCAGTGCGGGGGGGCAGGGTGGCTACACCTTC.

The J gene is TRBJ2-3, the V gene TRBV18; 12 bases line up with TRBD2. This CDR3 contains 16 residues. V was clipped by 2 bases and J by 5 bases; unmatched bases: 5. From germline, CDR1 is KGHSH and CDR2 LQKENI. The CDR3: CASSPRTSGNGDTQYF. DNA of the CDR3: TGTGCCAGCTCACCAAGGACTAGCGGGAACGGAGATACGCAGTATTTT. The full variable domain, in which reference TRBV18 and TRBJ2-3 provide the parts outside the CDR3, is NAGVMQNPRHLVRRRGQEARLRCSPMKGHSHVYWYRQLPEEGLKFMVYLQKENIIDESGMPKERFSAEFPKEGPSILRIQQVVRGDSAAYFCASSPRTSGNGDTQYFGPGTRLTVL.

The chain links TRBV5-6 to TRBJ2-5; the match to TRBD1 covers 7 bases. This CDR3 contains 18 residues. Germline CDR1 reads SGHDT; CDR2 reads YYEEEE. V was pared by 2 bases and J by 4 bases, with 17 bases of the junction left unmatched. The CDR3 DNA reads as TGTGCCAGCAGCTTACTACGAGGGGGCCACGAGGGGCGAGAGACCCAGTACTTC. Amino acids: CASSLLRGGHEGRETQYF.

The chain uses TRBV28 and TRBJ2-6; D remains ambiguous. The V and J ends lost 6 bases and 0 bases respectively, with 9 bases between them. This CDR3 contains 15 residues. The germline CDR1 and CDR2 sequences are MDHEN and SYDVKM. The CDR3 is CASSTRGSGANVLTF. The CDR3 DNA follows: TGTGCCAGCAGCACACGCGGCTCTGGGGCCAACGTCCTGACTTTC.

The chain is built from TRBV19 and TRBJ2-2; maybe TRBD1 (6 bases). The CDR3 contains 13 residues. V lost 9 bases to trimming and J lost 2 bases, with 10 bases between them. Germline V gene data show CDR1 as LNHDA and CDR2 as SQIVND (reference sequence). Here the CDR3 DNA reads TGTGCCAGCGGGACAATCAACACCGGGGAGCTGTTTTTT. This sequence encodes CASGTINTGELFF.

This chain joins TRBV7-9 and TRBJ2-3; 13 positions agree with TRBD2. J was trimmed by 2 bases and V by 2 bases; bases with no gene match: 4. The CDR3 covers 17 residues. CDR1 is SEHNR, CDR2 FQNEAQ, per germline (reference sequence). The CDR3 is CASSLSGTSGITDTQYF. CDR3 in DNA: TGTGCCAGCAGCTTATCGGGGACTAGCGGGATCACAGATACGCAGTATTTT.

V usage is TRBV18 and J usage is TRBJ1-1; TRBD1 agrees at 9 bases. There are 14 residues in the CDR3. Unmatched junction bases numbered 5, after V lost 6 bases and J lost 3 bases. CDR1 and CDR2 (germline): KGHSH, LQKENI. CDR3 DNA sequence: TGTGCCAGCTCCCTGGACAGGGGCGACACTGAAGCTTTCTTT. It is translated as CASSLDRGDTEAFF.

J is TRBJ2-3 and V is TRBV28; 7 bases align to TRBD2. After removal of 6 bases from V and 2 bases from J, the junction contained 8 bases not matched to a gene. The germline V gene encodes CDR1 MDHEN and CDR2 SYDVKM. The CDR3 runs to 15 residues. CDR3 nucleotide sequence: TGTGCCAGCAGGGGAGGGGACTCATACACAGATACGCAGTATTTT. Encoded protein: CASRGGDSYTDTQYF.

The V and J genes are TRBV2 and TRBJ2-1; 14 positions match TRBD2. The CDR3 is 15 amino acids. The ends lost 3 bases at V and 6 bases at J; junction bases unmatched: 1. Germline V CDR1 and CDR2: SNHLY, FYNNEI. The CDR3, as DNA: TGTGCCAGCAGTGAGGGACTAGCGGGAGTCAATGAGCAGTTCTTC. Protein sequence: CASSEGLAGVNEQFF.

This chain connects TRBV6-5 to TRBJ1-2, with 7 bases fitting TRBD1. CDR3 length equals 16 residues. After removal of 0 bases from V and 4 bases from J, the junction contained 8 bases not matched to a gene. The germline gives CDR1 MNHEY, CDR2 SVGAGI. CDR3 nucleotide sequence: TGTGCCAGCAGTTACTCGTCGCCAGGGGGTGGCTATGGCTACACCTTC. Translated: CASSYSSPGGGYGYTF.